The 27 T cell receptor beta chains below were found in one sample sequenced in a study of blood T cells in healthy people across ages. Then a second PCR, running roughly 6 to 12 cycles, was carried out with a sample-barcoded 5' primer and a J-beta primer mix. One entry per CDR3 protein results from TCRdb running MiXCR on the 5' RACE reads. Here the sample spans about 1.6 million distinct CDR3 sequences, 30% to 40% being singletons. Sequencing was carried out using blood. The receptor set was obtained from a woman aged 25 to 45 in good health.

This clonotype was recorded at least ten times. A read error may explain this, as a much larger clone is one base away. The J gene is TRBJ2-7, the V gene TRBV20-1, with a weak D call TRBD2 (6 bases). CDR1 is DFQATT, CDR2 SNEGSKA, per germline (reference sequence). The CDR3 has 14 residues. Trimming removed 1 base from V and 7 bases from J, with 17 bases in between. The CDR3 loop reads CSARGVAGRKEQYF. In DNA form, the CDR3 reads TGCAGTGCTAGAGGCGTTGCGGGGCGTAAGGAGCAGTACTTC.

This clonotype was seen more than once but under ten times. The chain carries TRBV18 and TRBJ1-1, with 7 bases lining up with TRBD1. The CDR3 contains 12 residues. The germline V gene encodes CDR1 KGHSH and CDR2 LQKENI. Trimming removed 6 bases from V and 8 bases from J; junction bases left unmatched: 6. In DNA form, the CDR3 reads TGTGCCAGCTCGCACGACAGGGCGGAAGCTTTCTTT. Protein product: CASSHDRAEAFF.

This clonotype occurred a few times. The rearrangement links TRBV4-1 to TRBJ1-5, with D possibly being TRBD1 (6 bases). This CDR3 is built from 16 residues. The V gene lost 0 bases and the J gene lost 5 bases, with 14 bases spanning the gap. CDR1 is MGHRA, CDR2 YSYEKL, per germline. This CDR3 reads CASSQDGGGRDQPQHF. The DNA of the CDR3 is TGCGCCAGCAGCCAAGATGGGGGGGGGCGGGATCAGCCCCAGCATTTT.

With respect to this clonotype: An end of the junction does not agree with germline; a read error may underlie this. The rearrangement links TRBV28 to TRBJ2-5; tentatively, D is TRBD1 (5 bases). CDR1 and CDR2 from the germline V gene are MDHEN and SYDVKM. The CDR3 runs 13 residues. The CDR3 DNA is TGTGCCAGCGGTTGGGGCAACCAAGAGACCCGGTACTTC. Encoded protein: CASGWGNQETRYF.

This clonotype was seen a few times. The chain joins TRBV7-9 to TRBJ2-3; D may be TRBD1 or TRBD2 (5 bases each). The V gene lost 2 bases and the J gene lost 3 bases, with 9 bases spanning the gap. The CDR3 loop spans 14 amino acids. Germline CDR1 reads SEHNR; CDR2 reads FQNEAQ (reference sequence). This CDR3 reads CASSLWDGTDTQYF. The CDR3 DNA sequence: TGTGCCAGCAGCTTATGGGACGGGACAGATACGCAGTATTTT. The full variable domain, in which reference TRBV7-9 and TRBJ2-3 provide the parts outside the CDR3, is DTGVSQNPRHKITKRGQNVTFRCDPISEHNRLYWYRQTLGQGPEFLTYFQNEAQLEKSRLLSDRFSAERPKGSFSTLEIQRTEQGDSAMYLCASSLWDGTDTQYFGPGTRLTVL.

The chain recombines TRBV2 with TRBJ2-3; no clear D gene. The CDR3 length is 15 residues. V lost 6 bases to trimming and J lost 3 bases, with 16 bases between them. Per the germline V gene, CDR1 is SNHLY and CDR2 is FYNNEI. CDR3 sequence: CASRDALLGTDTQYF. The DNA of the CDR3 is TGTGCCAGCAGGGACGCCCTCCTTGGGACAGATACGCAGTATTTT.

The gene calls are TRBV7-9 and TRBJ1-5; possible D gene TRBD1, 5 bases. The V end lost 5 bases, the J end lost 5 bases, and 13 bases lay between the germline ends. Germline V lookup: CDR1 SEHNR, CDR2 FQNEAQ (reference sequence). The CDR3 runs to 14 residues. The CDR3 loop is CASSLGWGDQPQHF. CDR3 bases: TGTGCCAGCAGCCTAGGCTGGGGGGATCAGCCCCAGCATTTT.

The chain recombines TRBV15 with TRBJ2-5, with D tentatively TRBD1 (7 bases). CDR1 is LNHNV and CDR2 is YYDKDF in the germline V gene (reference sequence). The CDR3 covers 16 residues. V lost 1 base and J lost 2, with 14 bases in between. In DNA form, the CDR3 reads TGTGCCACCAGCAGAGTCACCAGGGGGGAACAAGAGACCCAGTACTTC. Its translation is CATSRVTRGEQETQYF. Combining the CDR3 with reference TRBV15 and TRBJ2-5 gives the whole variable domain DAMVIQNPRYQVTQFGKPVTLSCSQTLNHNVMYWYQQKSSQAPKLLFHYYDKDFNNEADTPDNFQSRRPNTSFCFLDIRSPGLGDTAMYLCATSRVTRGEQETQYFGPGTRLLVL.

This clonotype has just a few counts. This sequence joins TRBV11-1 and TRBJ2-1; 7 bases are shared with TRBD2. V lost 4 bases and J lost 5; bases outside the gene matches: 8. Germline CDR1 and CDR2: SGHAT and FQDESV (reference sequence). This CDR3 has 15 amino acids. CDR3 amino acids: CASSSLGGFDNEQFF. The CDR3, as DNA: TGTGCCAGCAGCTCGTTGGGGGGGTTCGACAATGAGCAGTTCTTC.

This clonotype has more than one count but fewer than ten. CDR3 nucleotides: TGTGCCAGCAGCTTAGACCTAATCTATAGCAATCAGCCCCAGCATTTT. Translating it yields CASSLDLIYSNQPQHF. The chain uses TRBV7-2 and TRBJ1-5; the D is unclear. Deletions cut 1 base from V and 0 bases from J, with 10 bases between. Germline V CDR1 and CDR2: SGHTA, FQGNSA. The CDR3 extends over 16 amino acids.

A few counts support this clonotype. The chain has TRBV25-1 and TRBJ1-5, with D perhaps TRBD1 (6 bases). Looked up from germline, CDR1 is MGHDK and CDR2 is SYGVNS. V shed 7 bases and J shed 7 bases, with 11 bases lying between them. This CDR3 region has 12 residues. Here the CDR3 DNA reads TGTGCCAGCAACACAGGGAGCCAGCCCCAGCATTTT. Protein: CASNTGSQPQHF.

This clonotype showed up many times. This chain links TRBV20-1 with TRBJ1-2; 9 nucleotides align to TRBD1. After removal of 6 bases from V and 5 bases from J, the junction contained 4 bases not matched to a gene. The CDR3 extends over 12 amino acids. Germline values: CDR1 DFQATT, CDR2 SNEGSKA (reference sequence). Here the CDR3 DNA reads TGCAGTGCCCCAGGGACAGGGTATGGCTACACCTTC. Protein: CSAPGTGYGYTF.

This chain links TRBV5-6 with TRBJ1-2; D uncertain. Deletions cut 2 bases from V and 4 bases from J, with 9 bases between. Germline assignment: CDR1 SGHDT and CDR2 YYEEEE. The CDR3 is made up of 13 amino acids. The CDR3 sequence: CASSFGEVYGYTF. CDR3 DNA: TGTGCCAGCAGCTTTGGGGAGGTCTATGGCTACACCTTC.

Only a few counts were recorded for this clonotype. The CDR3 loop reads CSVVGGGAADTQYF. In DNA, the CDR3 is TGCAGCGTTGTGGGCGGGGGGGCCGCAGATACGCAGTATTTT. The rearrangement uses TRBV29-1 and TRBJ2-3, with TRBD2 matching 9 bases. The CDR3 totals 14 residues. Germline assignment: CDR1 SQVTM and CDR2 ANQGSEA. With V trimmed by 4 bases and J by 4 bases, 6 bases remained unmatched.

V gene TRBV4-1 combines with J gene TRBJ1-5; TRBD1 agrees at 7 bases. Germline V gives CDR1 MGHRA, CDR2 YSYEKL. Losses at the gene ends were 4 bases for V and 9 bases for J; bases not matched to a gene: 12. CDR3 size: 15 residues. The CDR3: CASSLATGLGRPQHF. Here the CDR3 DNA reads TGCGCCAGCAGCCTCGCGACAGGGCTCGGTCGGCCCCAGCATTTT.

This clonotype was observed many times. The J gene is TRBJ2-3, the V gene TRBV7-3, with a possible D match to TRBD2 (6 bases). The ends were cut back, 6 bases at V and 0 bases at J, with 10 bases in the middle. The germline CDR1 and CDR2 sequences are SGHTA and FQGTGA. CDR3 size: 14 residues. This CDR3 reads CASSPGLSTDTQYF. CDR3 bases: TGTGCCAGCAGTCCCGGACTAAGCACAGATACGCAGTATTTT.

The rearrangement links TRBV9 to TRBJ2-1, with D possibly being TRBD2 (5 bases). Looked up from germline, CDR1 is SGDLS and CDR2 is YYNGEE. V was trimmed by 0 bases and J by 13 bases, leaving 17 bases between them. The CDR3 is 14 amino acids. For the CDR3, the DNA is TGTGCCAGCAGCGTAGCTCCACTAGATGAGACCCAGTTCTTC. Its translation is CASSVAPLDETQFF.

This rearrangement joins TRBV10-3 to TRBJ2-3; D may be TRBD2 (5 bases). Trimming removed 2 bases at V and 4 bases at J, with 13 bases between. There are 15 residues in the CDR3. Germline V gives CDR1 ENHRY, CDR2 SYGVKD. This CDR3 reads CAISEQRGRSDTQYF. The CDR3 DNA sequence: TGTGCCATCAGTGAGCAGCGCGGGCGCTCAGATACGCAGTATTTT.

This clonotype has at least ten counts. The rearrangement joins TRBV29-1 to TRBJ2-3; 7 positions match TRBD1. Germline trimming cut 6 bases from V and 1 base from J; bases unmatched to any gene: 7. Germline V gene data show CDR1 as SQVTM and CDR2 as ANQGSEA. The CDR3 is made up of 14 amino acids. The CDR3 DNA follows: TGCAGCGTGGTCTACAGGGGAGGCACAGATACGCAGTATTTT. Translating gives CSVVYRGGTDTQYF.

CDR3 amino acids: CAIRSQGRNTEAFF. In DNA, the CDR3 is TGTGCCATCAGGAGCCAGGGACGGAACACTGAAGCTTTCTTT. This chain joins TRBV10-3 and TRBJ1-1; tentative D call: TRBD1 (5 bases). The CDR3 loop spans 14 amino acids. Per the germline V gene, CDR1 is ENHRY and CDR2 is SYGVKD. The V end was cut by 6 bases, the J end by 1 base, with 12 bases between.

This clonotype has at least ten counts. The chain combines TRBV20-1 with TRBJ1-2; 10 nucleotides agree with TRBD1. The germline V gene has CDR1 DFQATT and CDR2 SNEGSKA (reference sequence). CDR3 length: 15 residues. J was trimmed by 0 bases and V by 6 bases; bases with no gene match: 7. The DNA for the CDR3 is TGCAGTGCAAAACCCGGGACAGGGGCTAACTATGGCTACACCTTC. This sequence encodes CSAKPGTGANYGYTF.

To note about this clonotype: The junction and the germline gene differ at one end; a read error may be behind it. The DNA for the CDR3 is TGTGCCAGCAGCTTAACGACAAATTGCCCCAACTATGGCTGCACCTTC. Translated: CASSLTTNCPNYGCTF. The rearrangement joins TRBV7-3 to TRBJ1-2; D is uncertain. CDR3 length equals 16 residues. The germline V gene has CDR1 SGHTA and CDR2 FQGTGA.

This clonotype was seen at least ten times. J is TRBJ2-7 and V is TRBV4-1; D may be TRBD1 (6 bases). Germline CDR1 and CDR2: MGHRA and YSYEKL. Trimming took 0 bases from V and 6 from J, leaving 12 bases between them. CDR3 size: 14 residues. This CDR3 reads CASSQDQGQGEQYF. DNA for the CDR3: TGCGCCAGCAGCCAAGATCAGGGGCAGGGCGAGCAGTACTTC.

V gene TRBV2 combines with J gene TRBJ2-7; D is perhaps TRBD2 (5 bases). Deletions cut 7 bases from V and 0 bases from J, with 7 bases between. CDR3 length: 12 amino acids. Germline CDR1 SNHLY, CDR2 FYNNEI. CDR3 residues: CASIGNSYEQYF. The CDR3 bases are TGTGCCAGCATCGGGAACTCCTACGAGCAGTACTTC.

V usage is TRBV10-3 and J usage is TRBJ2-1, with 11 bases matching TRBD2. The CDR3 has 15 residues. Germline CDR1 ENHRY, CDR2 SYGVKD. The ends lost 6 bases at V and 3 bases at J; junction bases unmatched: 4. The DNA of the CDR3 is TGTGCCATCAGGAGCGGGACTAGCGGCTACAATGAGCAGTTCTTC. Protein: CAIRSGTSGYNEQFF.

This clonotype appeared a few times. This sequence joins TRBV20-1 and TRBJ2-1; 11 bases match TRBD2. This CDR3 is 15 amino acids long. The junction had 5 bases not matched to a gene; V was cut back by 7 bases and J by 0 bases. In germline, CDR1 is DFQATT, CDR2 SNEGSKA (reference sequence). The CDR3: CSVFLAGGSYNEQFF. The DNA of the CDR3 is TGCAGTGTATTTCTAGCGGGAGGCTCCTACAATGAGCAGTTCTTC.

The chain combines TRBV5-1 with TRBJ2-7; weak D call: TRBD1 (6 bases). The CDR3 totals 15 residues. Germline V gene data show CDR1 as SGHRS and CDR2 as YFSETQ. With 3 bases removed from V and 7 bases from J, the gap between germline ends came to 20 bases. CDR3 coding DNA: TGCGCCAGCAGCTCAGACGGGATGCAGGGGAATGAGCAGTACTTC. It specifies CASSSDGMQGNEQYF.